These 10 T cell receptor beta chains share one sample of origin, sequenced in a study of blood T cells in healthy people across ages. The second PCR ran roughly 6 to 11 cycles with a sample-barcoded 5' primer and J-beta primers. TCRdb analysed the 5' RACE reads with MiXCR anew, one entry per CDR3 protein. The profile shows around 990,000 distinct CDR3 sequences, more than 30% of them singletons. Sequenced input: blood. These receptors all stem from a man aged 18 to 29 in good health.

This clonotype was counted a few times. CDR3 residues: CSARDHGGANSPLHF. CDR3 bases: TGCAGTGCTAGAGATCATGGGGGGGCTAATTCACCCCTCCACTTT. The genes are TRBV20-1 and TRBJ1-6; possibly TRBD1 for D (6 bases). This CDR3 region has 15 residues. V lost 0 bases to trimming and J lost 6 bases, with 12 bases between them. The germline V gene encodes CDR1 DFQATT and CDR2 SNEGSKA (reference sequence).

A few counts support this clonotype. The V gene is TRBV18, the J gene TRBJ2-3, with 7 bases matching TRBD1. The V gene's germline CDR1 is KGHSH and CDR2 LQKENI. This CDR3 comprises 17 residues. The V and J ends lost 4 bases and 0 bases, in that order; junction bases with no gene match: 10. Here the CDR3 reads CASSLLSTGYSTDTQYF. DNA of the CDR3: TGTGCCAGCTCACTCCTCTCGACAGGGTATAGCACAGATACGCAGTATTTT.

The chain uses TRBV20-1 and TRBJ2-1, with D possibly being TRBD2 (9 bases). The CDR3 has 16 residues. Germline loops: CDR1 DFQATT, CDR2 SNEGSKA (reference sequence). V was cut by 5 bases and J by 8 bases, with 25 bases left in between. CDR3 protein: CSARPIRRGGQDEQFF. Written as DNA, the CDR3 is TGCAGTGCTCGACCCATTAGGCGGGGGGGACAGGATGAGCAGTTCTTC.

With regard to this clonotype: With a much larger clone just one base away, this may be a read error. The chain recombines TRBV4-2 with TRBJ2-1, with unresolved D. This CDR3 comprises 16 residues. The germline V and J ends were trimmed by 0 bases and 7 bases, with 16 bases remaining between them. Germline CDR1 LGHNA, CDR2 YNFKEQ. The CDR3 DNA is TGTGCCAGCAGCCAAGAACCTGGGCAGTATCGTAATGAGCAGTTCTTC. Translation: CASSQEPGQYRNEQFF.

This clonotype has only a few counts. V and J are TRBV12-3 or TRBV12-4 and TRBJ1-1; D might be TRBD1 (5 bases). V dropped 9 bases and J dropped 6 bases, with 14 bases sitting between them. The CDR3 loop spans 12 amino acids. In DNA, the CDR3 is TGTGCCAGTGGGGGGGGTCGCGCTGAAGCTTTCTTT. Protein: CASGGGRAEAFF.

This clonotype was detected only a few times. The V call is TRBV6-5, the J call TRBJ2-3; TRBD1 or TRBD2 may be the D gene (6 bases each). The ends were cut back, 4 bases at V and 5 bases at J, with 16 bases in the middle. Germline V gene sequence: CDR1 MNHEY, CDR2 SVGAGI. This CDR3 spans 15 amino acids. The CDR3 DNA follows: TGTGCCAGCAGTTTGGAGGGGGGCCCTGGAGATACGCAGTATTTT. It codes for CASSLEGGPGDTQYF.

The chain is built from TRBV5-1 and TRBJ2-1, with D perhaps TRBD2 (6 bases). This CDR3 contains 14 residues. Between the trimmed V and J ends, which lost 5 bases and 12 bases, there was a span of 21 bases. Germline CDR1 reads SGHRS; CDR2 reads YFSETQ. The CDR3 spells CASRFRGTDDGQFF. The CDR3 DNA follows: TGCGCCAGCAGATTCCGGGGGACGGATGATGGGCAGTTCTTC.

The V call is TRBV5-1, the J call TRBJ2-1; unclear D gene. The CDR3 loop spans 13 amino acids. Trimming pared 1 base from V and 8 bases from J, leaving 10 bases between. CDR1 is SGHRS, CDR2 YFSETQ, per germline. CDR3 bases: TGCGCCAGCAGCTTGCAAAGGGAACATGAGCAGTTCTTC. Protein product: CASSLQREHEQFF.

The V gene is TRBV12-5, the J gene TRBJ2-5; no clear D gene. The CDR3 sequence is 15 residues long. Germline assignment: CDR1 LGHNT and CDR2 FRNRAP. V gave up 0 bases and J gave up 2 bases, with 10 bases separating them. CDR3 DNA sequence: TGTGCTAGTGGTTTGGTATCAGAATTTCAAGAGACCCAGTACTTC. Protein product: CASGLVSEFQETQYF.

This clonotype was seen a handful of times. The genes are TRBV27 and TRBJ1-5; weak D call: TRBD1 (6 bases). This CDR3 is built from 15 residues. Per germline, CDR1 MNHEY and CDR2 SMNVEV (reference sequence). V lost 4 bases and J 7 bases, leaving 17 bases between the germline ends. The CDR3 DNA reads TGTGCCAGCAGTTCCGAGGGGGGGCTAGGACAGCCCCAGCATTTT. It specifies CASSSEGGLGQPQHF.